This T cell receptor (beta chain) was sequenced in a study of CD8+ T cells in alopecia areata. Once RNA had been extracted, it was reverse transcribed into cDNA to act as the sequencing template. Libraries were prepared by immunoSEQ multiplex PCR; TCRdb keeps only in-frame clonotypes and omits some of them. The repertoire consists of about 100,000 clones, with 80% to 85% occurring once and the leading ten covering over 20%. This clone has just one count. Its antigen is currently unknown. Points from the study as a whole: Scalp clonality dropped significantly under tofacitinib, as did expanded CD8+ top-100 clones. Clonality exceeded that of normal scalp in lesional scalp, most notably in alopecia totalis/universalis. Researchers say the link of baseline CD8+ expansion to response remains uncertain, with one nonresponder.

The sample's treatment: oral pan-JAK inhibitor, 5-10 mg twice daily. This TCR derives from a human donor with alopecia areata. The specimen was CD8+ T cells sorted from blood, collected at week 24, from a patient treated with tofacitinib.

The CDR3 region is CASSVAGAWNEQFF. The CDR3 bases are TGTGCCAGCAGCGTAGCGGGGGCTTGGAATGAGCAGTTCTTC. The rearrangement links TRBV9 to TRBJ2-1, with D perhaps TRBD1 or TRBD2 (6 bases each). V was shortened by 0 bases and J by 7 bases, with 11 bases between the two germline ends. CDR1 is SGDLS and CDR2 is YYNGEE in the germline V gene. This CDR3 is 14 amino acids long. Using reference TRBV9 and TRBJ2-1 for the parts outside the CDR3, the full variable domain is DSGVTQTPKHLITATGQRVTLRCSPRSGDLSVYWYQQSLDQGLQFLIQYYNGEERAKGNILERFSAQQFPDLHSELNLSSLELGDSALYFCASSVAGAWNEQFFGPGTRLTVL.